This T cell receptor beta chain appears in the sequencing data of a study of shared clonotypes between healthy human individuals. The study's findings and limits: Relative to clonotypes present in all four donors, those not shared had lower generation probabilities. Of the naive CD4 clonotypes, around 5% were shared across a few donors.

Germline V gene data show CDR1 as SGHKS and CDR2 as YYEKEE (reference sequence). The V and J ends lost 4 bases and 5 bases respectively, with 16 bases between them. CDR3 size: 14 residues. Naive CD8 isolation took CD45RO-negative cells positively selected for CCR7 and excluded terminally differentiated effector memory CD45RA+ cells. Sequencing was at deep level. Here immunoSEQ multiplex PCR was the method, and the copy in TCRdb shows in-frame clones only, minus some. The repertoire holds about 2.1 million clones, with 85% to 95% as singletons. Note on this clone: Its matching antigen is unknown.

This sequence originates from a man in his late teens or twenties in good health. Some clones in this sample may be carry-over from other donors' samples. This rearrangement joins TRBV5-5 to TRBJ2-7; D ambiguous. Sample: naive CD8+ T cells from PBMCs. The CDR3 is CASSLVAPYNEQYF. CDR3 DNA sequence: TGTGCCAGCAGCCTGGTGGCCCCATACAACGAGCAGTACTTC.